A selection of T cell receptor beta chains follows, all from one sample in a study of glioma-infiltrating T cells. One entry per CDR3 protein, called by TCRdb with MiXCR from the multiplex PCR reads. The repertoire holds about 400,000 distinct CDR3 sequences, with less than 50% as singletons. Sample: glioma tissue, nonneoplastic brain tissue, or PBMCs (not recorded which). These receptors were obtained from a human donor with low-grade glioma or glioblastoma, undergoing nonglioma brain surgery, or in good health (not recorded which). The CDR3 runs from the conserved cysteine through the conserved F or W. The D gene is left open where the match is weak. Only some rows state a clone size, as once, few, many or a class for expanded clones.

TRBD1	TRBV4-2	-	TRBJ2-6	CASSRTGPSGANVLTF	TGTGCCAGCAGCCGGACAGGACCATCTGGGGCCAACGTCCTGACTTTC
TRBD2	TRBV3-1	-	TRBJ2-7	CASSLAGGILEQYF	TGTGCCAGCAGTTTAGCGGGAGGCATCTTAGAGCAGTACTTC
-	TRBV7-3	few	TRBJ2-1	CASSALMGLNNEQFF	TGTGCCAGCAGCGCCCTGATGGGGCTCAACAATGAGCAGTTCTTC
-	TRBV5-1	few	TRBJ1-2	CASSLESVNYGYTF	TGCGCCAGCAGCTTGGAGTCAGTCAACTATGGCTACACCTTC
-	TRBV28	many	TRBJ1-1	CASSPWGQPNTEAFF	TGTGCCAGCAGTCCCTGGGGGCAACCGAACACTGAAGCTTTCTTT
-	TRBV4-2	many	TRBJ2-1	CASSQDRGHNEQFF	TGTGCCAGCAGCCAAGATAGGGGACACAATGAGCAGTTCTTC
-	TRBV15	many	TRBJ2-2	CATSRDSLGELFF	TGTGCCACCAGCAGAGATTCCCTAGGGGAGCTGTTTTTT
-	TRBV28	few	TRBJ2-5	CASSLKYGLGETQYF	TGTGCCAGCAGTTTAAAATATGGATTGGGAGAGACCCAGTACTTC
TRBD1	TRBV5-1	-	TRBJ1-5	CASSLGTGGSNQPQHF	TGCGCCAGCAGCTTGGGCACAGGGGGGAGCAATCAGCCCCAGCATTTT
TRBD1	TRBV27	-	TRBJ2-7	CASSLRTGVHEQYF	TGTGCCAGCAGTTTAAGGACAGGGGTCCACGAGCAGTACTTC
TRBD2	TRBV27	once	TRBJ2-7	CASSVSGNSYEQYF	TGTGCCAGCAGTGTTAGCGGGAACTCCTACGAGCAGTACTTC
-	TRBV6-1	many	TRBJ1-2	CASRTGNGYTF	TGTGCCAGCAGAACAGGGAATGGCTACACCTTC
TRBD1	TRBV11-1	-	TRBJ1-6	CASSYTGQSTLHF	TGTGCCAGCAGCTACACGGGACAGTCTACCCTCCACTTT
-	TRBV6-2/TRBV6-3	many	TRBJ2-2	CASRNTGELFF	TGTGCCAGCAGAAACACCGGGGAGCTGTTTTTT
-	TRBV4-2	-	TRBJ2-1	CPSSQDGNTRGLEQFF	TGTCCCAGCAGCCAAGATGGAAACACTAGGGGTCTGGAGCAGTTCTTC
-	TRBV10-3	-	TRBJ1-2	CAISEVRGLDGYTF	TGTGCCATCAGTGAGGTCAGGGGCCTAGATGGCTACACCTTC
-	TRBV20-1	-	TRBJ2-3	CSAGTSAATDTQYF	TGCAGTGCTGGGACTTCCGCTGCGACAGATACGCAGTATTTT
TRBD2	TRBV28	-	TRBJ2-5	CASRLAGGRQETQYF	TGTGCCAGCAGGTTAGCGGGAGGTAGGCAAGAGACCCAGTACTTC
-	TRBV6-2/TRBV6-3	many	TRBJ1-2	CASSYRGTSNYGYTF	TGTGCCAGCAGTTACAGGGGGACCTCAAACTATGGCTACACCTTC
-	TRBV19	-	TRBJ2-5	CASSIDVSSYNEQLF	TGTGCCAGTAGTATAGACGTCAGCTCCTACAATGAGCAACTCTTC
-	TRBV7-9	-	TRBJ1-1	CASSLEIFEAFF	TGTGCCAGCAGCCTCGAGATATTTGAAGCTTTCTTT
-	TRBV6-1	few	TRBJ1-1	CASGDGPLNTEAFF	TGTGCCAGCGGGGACGGACCTTTGAACACTGAAGCTTTCTTT
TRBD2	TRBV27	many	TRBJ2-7	CASSPRTSGRYEQYF	TGTGCCAGCAGTCCCCGGACTAGCGGGAGATACGAGCAGTACTTC
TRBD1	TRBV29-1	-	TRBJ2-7	CSVASGGPYEQYF	TGCAGCGTTGCTTCAGGGGGACCCTACGAGCAGTACTTC
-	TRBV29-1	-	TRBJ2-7	CSVAGDGTYEQYF	TGCAGCGTTGCCGGAGACGGGACCTACGAGCAGTACTTC
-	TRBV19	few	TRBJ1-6	CASSILPGPTPLHF	TGTGCCAGTAGTATTCTCCCAGGGCCGACACCCCTCCACTTT
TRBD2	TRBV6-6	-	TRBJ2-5	CAISEERGVTQYF	TGTGCCATCAGTGAGGAGCGGGGGGTAACCCAGTACTTC
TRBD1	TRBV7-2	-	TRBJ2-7	CASSLAGTGAIYEQYF	TGTGCCAGCAGCTTAGCCGGGACAGGAGCTATCTACGAGCAGTACTTC
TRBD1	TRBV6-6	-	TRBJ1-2	CASSYAPGGDYGYTF	TGTGCCAGCAGTTACGCCCCAGGGGGAGACTATGGCTACACCTTC
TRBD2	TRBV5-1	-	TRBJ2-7	CASSPLADSTYEQYF	TGCGCCAGCAGCCCCCTAGCGGACTCCACTTACGAGCAGTACTTC
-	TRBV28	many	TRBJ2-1	CASSFRDEQFF	TGTGCCAGCAGCTTTAGGGATGAGCAGTTCTTC
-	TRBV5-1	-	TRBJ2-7	CASRMVASYEQYF	TGCGCCAGCAGGATGGTGGCCTCCTACGAGCAGTACTTC
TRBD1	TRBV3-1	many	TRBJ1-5	CASSRNRGGTQPQHF	TGTGCCAGCAGCCGAAACAGGGGAGGGACTCAGCCCCAGCATTTT
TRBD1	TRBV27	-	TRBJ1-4	CASSSTGVTLEKLFF	TGTGCCAGCAGCTCTACAGGGGTAACTTTGGAAAAACTGTTTTTT
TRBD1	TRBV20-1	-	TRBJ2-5	CSLQGARRETQYF	TGCAGCCTTCAGGGGGCACGTCGAGAGACCCAGTACTTC
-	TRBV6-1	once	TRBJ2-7	CSSSDIRAIRYF	TGTTCCAGCAGTGATATCCGGGCCATACGGTACTTC
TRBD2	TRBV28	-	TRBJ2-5	CASSPGLGGGLYQETQYF	TGTGCCAGCAGCCCGGGACTAGGGGGAGGCTTGTACCAAGAGACCCAGTACTTC
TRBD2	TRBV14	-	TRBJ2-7	CASSNLGLAGSPEQYF	TGTGCCAGCAGCAACCTAGGGCTAGCGGGCTCACCCGAGCAGTACTTC
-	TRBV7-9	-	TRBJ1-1	CASSLERNTESFF	TGTGCCAGCAGCTTAGAGAGGAACACTGAATCTTTCTTT
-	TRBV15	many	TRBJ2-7	CATSPYSPYEQYF	TGTGCCACCAGCCCCTATTCCCCTTACGAGCAGTACTTC
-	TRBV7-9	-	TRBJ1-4	CASSPPTGGEKLFF	TGTGCCAGCAGCCCCCCGACGGGGGGTGAAAAACTGTTTTTT
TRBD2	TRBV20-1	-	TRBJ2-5	CSAIAGLAGQETQYF	TGCAGTGCTATTGCGGGACTAGCGGGCCAAGAGACCCAGTACTTC
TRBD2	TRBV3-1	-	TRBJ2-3	CASSQYLAGAGTQYF	TGTGCCAGCAGCCAGTACCTAGCGGGAGCAGGTACGCAGTATTTT
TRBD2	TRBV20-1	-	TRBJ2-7	CSARDMGGRFIGYEQYF	TGCAGTGCTAGAGATATGGGCGGGAGGTTTATTGGGTACGAGCAGTACTTC
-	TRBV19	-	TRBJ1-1	CAWSANPSGSEAFF	TGTGCCTGGAGTGCAAACCCCTCGGGGTCTGAAGCTTTCTTT
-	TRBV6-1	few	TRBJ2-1	CAISRQSDEQFF	TGTGCCATCAGTCGACAGTCCGATGAGCAGTTCTTC
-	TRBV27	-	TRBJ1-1	CASSFRSMNIEAFF	TGTGCCAGCAGTTTTCGGAGTATGAACATTGAAGCTTTCTTT
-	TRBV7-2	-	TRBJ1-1	CASSLVLAEVAFF	TGTGCCAGCAGCTTAGTATTGGCCGAGGTAGCTTTCTTT
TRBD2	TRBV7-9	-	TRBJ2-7	CASSLERGPSYEQYF	TGTGCCAGCAGCTTAGAGCGGGGGCCCTCCTACGAGCAGTACTTC
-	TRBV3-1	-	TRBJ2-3	CASSQLYSSTDTQYF	TGTGCCAGCAGCCAACTCTACTCTAGCACAGATACGCAATATTTT